These T cell receptor beta chains were read from a single sample in a study of T cells in localized non-small cell lung cancer. Only in-frame clones appear in the TCRdb table, and some are missing; sequencing was by immunoSEQ multiplex PCR. The repertoire has some 56,000 clones, about nine tenths of them found once; the top ten carry 5.2%. The starting material was peripheral blood, obtained before any cancer treatment. The receptors originated from a woman aged 35-75 years with stage I lung adenocarcinoma. Both conserved end residues are part of each CDR3.

J: TRBJ1-2; V: TRBV27; CDR3: CASSLSFQTGVVYGYTF
J: TRBJ2-5; V: TRBV5-6; CDR3: CASSLPGTGGDFRETQYF
J: TRBJ2-3; V: TRBV2; CDR3: CASSEGGPPSTDTQYF
J: TRBJ1-2; V: TRBV7-2; CDR3: CASSFRLGGGYTF
J: TRBJ2-7; V: TRBV7-8; CDR3: CASSSGDRGGGEQYF
J: TRBJ1-5; V: TRBV7-2; CDR3: CASSPRGGVGNQPQHF
J: TRBJ1-5; V: TRBV27; CDR3: CASSFQGFGNQPQHF
J: TRBJ2-3; V: TRBV5-1; CDR3: CASSLERGATDTQYF
J: TRBJ2-2; V: TRBV4-2; CDR3: CASSQDQRGGGELFF
J: TRBJ1-2; V: TRBV30; CDR3: CAWTGGHGYTF
J: TRBJ1-2; V: TRBV28; CDR3: CASSPEAGVNYGYTF
J: TRBJ2-5; V: TRBV7-8; CDR3: CASSLLVQETQYF
J: TRBJ2-5; V: TRBV30; CDR3: CAWSSWGETQYF
J: TRBJ2-2; V: TRBV5-1; CDR3: CASSLPPRTGELFF
J: TRBJ2-3; V: TRBV7-9; CDR3: CASSRLVGRGQTSTDTQYF
J: TRBJ2-5; V: TRBV5-4; CDR3: CASSLARGGKETQYF
J: TRBJ2-7; V: TRBV27; CDR3: CASSSRGTTYEQYF
J: TRBJ1-6; V: TRBV12-5; CDR3: CASGLERTPNSPLHF
J: TRBJ1-5; V: TRBV30; CDR3: CAWSRGHYSNQPQHF
J: TRBJ1-4; V: TRBV7-8; CDR3: CASSKPGQGGEKLFF
J: TRBJ1-1; V: TRBV6-5; CDR3: CASSYGGRGTEAFF
J: TRBJ1-3; V: TRBV5-1; CDR3: CASSLVQGGGHTIYF
J: TRBJ1-1; V: TRBV2; CDR3: CASSMGADRGTEAFF
J: TRBJ2-3; V: TRBV7-9; CDR3: CASSPPTGVTDTQYF
J: TRBJ1-1; V: TRBV7-6; CDR3: CASSPRQGMNTEAFF
J: TRBJ1-2; V: TRBV28; CDR3: CASMDRPYGYTF
J: TRBJ1-6; V: TRBV7-9; CDR3: CASSQAGNSPLHF
J: TRBJ2-2; V: TRBV9; CDR3: CASSATGNTGELFF
J: TRBJ1-1; V: TRBV5-1; CDR3: CASSLTGTAQAFF
J: TRBJ2-3; V: TRBV29-1; CDR3: CSVEGPTATDTQYF
J: TRBJ2-5; V: TRBV6-1; CDR3: CASSETQQETQYF
J: TRBJ2-7; V: TRBV25-1; CDR3: CASSETLSYEQYF
J: TRBJ1-1; V: TRBV30; CDR3: CAWTRDVDTEAFF
J: TRBJ2-3; V: TRBV5-1; CDR3: CASSLAGPSTDTQYF
J: TRBJ1-1; V: TRBV9; CDR3: CASSVALQGGDTEAFF
J: TRBJ1-3; V: TRBV11-2; CDR3: CASSKPRSGNTIYF
J: TRBJ1-1; V: TRBV5-1; CDR3: CASSSRGAPTTEAFF
J: TRBJ2-7; V: TRBV21-1; CDR3: CASSPPSPRHEQYF
J: TRBJ1-2; V: TRBV27; CDR3: CASSLEGSTNYGYTF
J: TRBJ1-5; V: TRBV6-1; CDR3: CASSEAHFRGGRQPQHF
J: TRBJ2-7; V: TRBV6-1; CDR3: CASRARGIHEQYF
J: TRBJ1-5; V: TRBV6-6; CDR3: CASSYSIIGDQPQHF
J: TRBJ1-1; V: TRBV30; CDR3: CAWRPSLVSNTEAFF
J: TRBJ1-1; V: TRBV5-1; CDR3: CASSFATGTTEAFF
J: TRBJ2-3; V: TRBV6-5; CDR3: CASSFGYTDTQYF
J: TRBJ1-1; V: TRBV30; CDR3: CAWAGPRNTEAFF
J: TRBJ2-2; V: TRBV27; CDR3: CASRDRNTGELFF
J: TRBJ2-7; V: TRBV28; CDR3: CASGAQGYEQYF
J: TRBJ1-2; V: TRBV9; CDR3: CASSVVGQGANYGYTF
J: TRBJ1-4; V: TRBV18; CDR3: CASSPRDTEKLFF
J: TRBJ1-5; V: TRBV5-6; CDR3: CASSFAGGQPQHF
J: TRBJ2-1; V: TRBV11-3; CDR3: CASSPQRGGPNEQFF